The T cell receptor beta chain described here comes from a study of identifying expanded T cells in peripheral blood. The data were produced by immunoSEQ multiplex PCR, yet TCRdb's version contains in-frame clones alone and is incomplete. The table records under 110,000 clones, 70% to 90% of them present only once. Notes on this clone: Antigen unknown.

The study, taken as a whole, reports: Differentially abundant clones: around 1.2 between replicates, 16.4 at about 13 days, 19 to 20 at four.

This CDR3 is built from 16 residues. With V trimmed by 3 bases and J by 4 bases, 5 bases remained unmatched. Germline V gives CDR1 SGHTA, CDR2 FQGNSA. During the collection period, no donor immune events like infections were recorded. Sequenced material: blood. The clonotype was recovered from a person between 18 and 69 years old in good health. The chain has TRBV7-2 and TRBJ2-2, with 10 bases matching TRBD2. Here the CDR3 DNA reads TGTGCCAGCAGCTTTAGCGGGGGGACCCGCACCGGGGAGCTGTTTTTT. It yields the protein CASSFSGGTRTGELFF.